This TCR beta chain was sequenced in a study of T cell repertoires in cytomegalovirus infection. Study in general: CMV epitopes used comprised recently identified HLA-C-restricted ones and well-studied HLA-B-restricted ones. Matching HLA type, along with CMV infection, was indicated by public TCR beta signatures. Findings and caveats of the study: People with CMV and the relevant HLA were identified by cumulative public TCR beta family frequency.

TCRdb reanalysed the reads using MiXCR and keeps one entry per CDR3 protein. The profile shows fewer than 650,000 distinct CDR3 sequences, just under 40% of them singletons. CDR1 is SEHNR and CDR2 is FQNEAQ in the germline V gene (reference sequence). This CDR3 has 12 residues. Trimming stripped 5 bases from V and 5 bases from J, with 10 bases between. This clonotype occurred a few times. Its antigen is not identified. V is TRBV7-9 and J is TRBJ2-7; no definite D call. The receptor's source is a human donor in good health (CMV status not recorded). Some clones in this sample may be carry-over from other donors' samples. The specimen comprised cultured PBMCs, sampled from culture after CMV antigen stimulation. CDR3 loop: CASSPDGNEQYF. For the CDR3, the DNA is TGTGCCAGCAGCCCAGACGGCAACGAGCAGTACTTC.